This TCR beta chain comes out of a study of Graves' ophthalmopathy and Graves' hyperthyroidism. The CDR3 is 13 residues long. V dropped 4 bases and J dropped 2 bases, with 8 bases sitting between them. The TCR beta CDR3 regions underwent amplification from RNA transcripts. The first-round RT-PCR employed HTBI primers together with the Qiagen OneStep RT-PCR kit. A multiplex PCR was then performed as the second round. MiXCR was run by TCRdb on the multiplex PCR reads, yielding one entry per CDR3 protein. The sample contains 200,000 to 250,000 distinct CDR3 sequences, 45% to 55% of which appear only once. This clonotype came up a few times.

The sequenced sample was peripheral blood. The chain carries TRBV12-3 or TRBV12-4 and TRBJ2-5, with D unclear. This sequence originates from an adult man with Graves' ophthalmopathy. CDR3 nucleotides: TGTGCCAGCAGTTGGTCGGAACAAGAGACCCAGTACTTC. Its protein is CASSWSEQETQYF.